Sequencing of this TCR beta chain was carried out in a study of long-term antiretroviral therapy in people with HIV. Study-level points and caveats: Among HIV repertoires, CDR3 length ranges were narrower than those of controls. The clones with expansion before ART were dominant in the repertoire at all time points. Patients on ART gained diversity, which nonetheless stayed below transplant donor controls.

Researchers ran immunoSEQ v3.0 at survey level. In sequencing, roughly 35,000-50,000 T-cell genomes per sample were targeted. Profiled with immunoSEQ multiplex PCR; TCRdb holds only in-frame clones, not every one. The profile shows more than 30,000 clones, roughly 85% of them singletons. As to this clone: Its cognate antigen is unknown.

This specimen was unsorted PBMCs, taken 0.4 years before starting antiretroviral therapy. This clonotype originated in a man aged 18 to 29 with HIV.

The CDR3: CASSLGDSDYEQYF. CDR3 DNA: TGTGCCAGCAGCTTAGGCGACAGCGACTACGAGCAGTACTTC. The chain carries TRBV7-8 and TRBJ2-7; possibly TRBD1 for D (5 bases). V dropped 1 base and J dropped 3 bases, with 10 bases sitting between them. CDR1 SGHVS and CDR2 FQNEAQ come from the germline V gene. The CDR3 runs 14 residues.